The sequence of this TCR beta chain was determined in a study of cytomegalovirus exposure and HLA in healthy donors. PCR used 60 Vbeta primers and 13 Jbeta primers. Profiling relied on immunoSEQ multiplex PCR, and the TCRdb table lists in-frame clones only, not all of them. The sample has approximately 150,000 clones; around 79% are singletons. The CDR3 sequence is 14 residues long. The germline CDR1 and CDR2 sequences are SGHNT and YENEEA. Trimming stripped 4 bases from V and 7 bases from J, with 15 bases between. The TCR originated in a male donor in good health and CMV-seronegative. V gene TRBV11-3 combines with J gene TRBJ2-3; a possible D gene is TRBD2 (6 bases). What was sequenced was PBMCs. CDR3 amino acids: CASSSHGGGNTQYF. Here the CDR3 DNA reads TGTGCCAGCAGCTCCCACGGTGGCGGGAATACGCAGTATTTT.